These 29 T cell receptor beta chains share one sample of origin, sequenced in a study of radiotherapy plus CTLA-4 blockade in lung cancer. This table comes from immunoSEQ multiplex PCR, and its TCRdb copy is limited to in-frame clones, with some not included. The data hold roughly 75,000 clones, with under 90% observed a single time. The sample in question was peripheral blood, obtained from a patient treated with radiotherapy plus ipilimumab. These receptors were collected from a human donor with non-small cell lung cancer who had stable disease on radiotherapy plus ipilimumab.

The chain couples TRBV18 to TRBJ1-5, with a possible D match to TRBD1 (6 bases). There are 15 residues in the CDR3. The V gene's germline CDR1 is KGHSH and CDR2 LQKENI. Trimming pared 3 bases from V and 1 base from J, leaving 10 bases between. Written as DNA, the CDR3 is TGTGCCAGCTCACCGAGGGGGGGAAGCAATCAGCCCCAGCATTTT. Translating it yields CASSPRGGSNQPQHF.

The chain couples TRBV5-5 to TRBJ1-1, with D uncertain. The V gene lost 5 bases and the J gene lost 5 bases, with 13 bases spanning the gap. CDR1 SGHKS and CDR2 YYEKEE come from the germline V gene (reference sequence). The CDR3 sequence is 13 residues long. Here the CDR3 reads CASRTRGGTEAFF. Written as DNA, the CDR3 is TGTGCCAGCAGAACTCGGGGAGGTACTGAAGCTTTCTTT. Looking up the rest from reference TRBV5-5 and TRBJ1-1 gives the full variable domain: DAGVTQSPTHLIKTRGQQVTLRCSPISGHKSVSWYQQVLGQGPQFIFQYYEKEERGRGNFPDRFSARQFPNYSSELNVNALLLGDSALYLCASRTRGGTEAFFGQGTRLTVV.

The chain has TRBV28 and TRBJ2-1; 9 nucleotides align to TRBD2. Germline CDR1 is MDHEN and CDR2 is SYDVKM. The CDR3 is made up of 16 amino acids. V was pared by 5 bases and J by 5 bases, with 10 bases of the junction left unmatched. CDR3 nucleotides: TGTGCCAGCAGTCCCCTCGGGACTAGCCGCGACAATGAGCAGTTCTTC. Its protein is CASSPLGTSRDNEQFF.

The rearrangement links TRBV20-1 to TRBJ1-1; D is unclear. The CDR3 is made up of 11 amino acids. V was cut by 1 base and J by 11 bases, with 11 bases left in between. Per the germline V gene, CDR1 is DFQATT and CDR2 is SNEGSKA (reference sequence). The CDR3 region is CSARAPNEAFF. As DNA, the CDR3 is TGCAGTGCTAGAGCCCCAAACGAGGCTTTCTTT.

This chain connects TRBV10-1 to TRBJ2-3; 8 bases align to TRBD1. The ends lost 4 bases at V and 5 bases at J; junction bases unmatched: 11. The CDR3 runs 16 residues. CDR1 and CDR2 from the germline V gene are WNHNN and SYGVQD (reference sequence). CDR3 loop: CASSGDRGIQGDTQYF. DNA for the CDR3: TGCGCCAGCAGTGGAGACAGGGGAATACAGGGAGATACGCAGTATTTT.

J is TRBJ2-3 and V is TRBV2; TRBD2 matches at 15 bases. Per the germline V gene, CDR1 is SNHLY and CDR2 is FYNNEI. J was trimmed by 7 bases and V by 4 bases; bases with no gene match: 6. The CDR3 extends over 16 amino acids. CDR3 in DNA: TGTGCCAGCAGTGGGACTAGCGGGGGGGGTTTACATACGCAGTATTTT. The encoded protein is CASSGTSGGGLHTQYF.

This chain joins TRBV7-2 and TRBJ2-7, with D possibly TRBD2 on 5 matching bases. Germline loops: CDR1 SGHTA, CDR2 FQGNSA. V was shortened by 4 bases and J by 0 bases, with 16 bases between the two germline ends. CDR3 length: 16 residues. CDR3 DNA sequence: TGTGCCAGCAGCTCTTCGAGGGCTATAACCTCCTACGAGCAGTACTTC. Translation: CASSSSRAITSYEQYF.

The chain links TRBV5-1 to TRBJ2-7; D not certain. V was cut by 5 bases and J by 0 bases, with 15 bases left in between. The germline CDR1 and CDR2 sequences are SGHRS and YFSETQ. This CDR3 is built from 15 residues. In nucleotides, the CDR3 is TGCGCCAGCAGTCCTGGCGGCGTAAGCTCCTACGAGCAGTACTTC. It is translated as CASSPGGVSSYEQYF.

J is TRBJ1-3 and V is TRBV5-6; D gene ambiguous. CDR1 and CDR2 from the germline V gene are SGHDT and YYEEEE. V was shortened by 4 bases and J by 9 bases, with 17 bases between the two germline ends. The CDR3 is 14 residues long. CDR3 protein: CASSPPGTGGTIYF. CDR3 nucleotides: TGTGCCAGCAGCCCCCCTGGCACGGGAGGCACCATATATTTT.

The J gene is TRBJ2-1, the V gene TRBV5-1; tentative D call: TRBD2 (5 bases). The V gene's germline CDR1 is SGHRS and CDR2 YFSETQ. Between the trimmed V and J ends, which lost 5 bases and 3 bases, there was a span of 18 bases. The CDR3 consists of 16 residues. CDR3 in DNA: TGCGCCAGCAGGTGGGTAGTAGACGGACTCTACAATGAGCAGTTCTTC. It specifies CASRWVVDGLYNEQFF.

The CDR3 loop is CASSLGSSSYEQYF. As DNA, the CDR3 is TGTGCCAGCAGCTTAGGCAGTAGTTCCTACGAGCAGTACTTC. This chain connects TRBV7-9 to TRBJ2-7; no firm D call. Trimming stripped 1 base from V and 1 base from J, with 8 bases between. CDR1 SEHNR and CDR2 FQNEAQ come from the germline V gene (reference sequence). This CDR3 is built from 14 residues.

V is TRBV5-6 and J is TRBJ2-2, with D possibly matching TRBD2 (6 bases). The CDR3 is made up of 15 amino acids. Germline CDR1 SGHDT, CDR2 YYEEEE. V was cut by 3 bases and J by 1 base, with 10 bases left in between. The CDR3 nucleotides are TGTGCCAGCAGCTCCCGGGACTTGAACACCGGGGAGCTGTTTTTT. This encodes CASSSRDLNTGELFF.

V usage is TRBV5-1 and J usage is TRBJ2-5; D possibly matches TRBD1 or TRBD2 (6 bases each). Trimming removed 2 bases from V and 2 bases from J, with 10 bases in between. The CDR3 sequence is 14 residues long. Germline lookup yields CDR1 SGHRS and CDR2 YFSETQ. The DNA of the CDR3 is TGCGCCAGCAGCTTAGGGGGGATTCAAGAGACCCAGTACTTC. It translates to CASSLGGIQETQYF.

The chain combines TRBV30 with TRBJ2-7; maybe TRBD1 (5 bases). The germline CDR1 and CDR2 sequences are GTSNPN and SVGIG (reference sequence). This CDR3 contains 13 residues. V lost 0 bases and J lost 3, with 9 bases in between. This chain's CDR3 is CAWSVGRDYEQYF. DNA of the CDR3: TGTGCCTGGAGTGTTGGCAGGGACTACGAGCAGTACTTC.

The chain combines TRBV7-9 with TRBJ1-4; no clear D gene. Trimming stripped 2 bases from V and 8 bases from J, with 9 bases between. Germline-derived CDR1 and CDR2 are SEHNR and FQNEAQ (reference sequence). The CDR3 has 13 residues. This CDR3 is CASSLYGGEKLFF. The CDR3 DNA sequence: TGTGCCAGCAGCTTATATGGCGGCGAAAAACTGTTTTTT.

In this sample, this clone turned up once. This chain joins TRBV28 and TRBJ2-5; TRBD1 agrees at 7 bases. V gave up 2 bases and J gave up 4 bases; unmatched junction bases: 4. Per the germline V gene, CDR1 is MDHEN and CDR2 is SYDVKM. CDR3 length: 14 residues. The CDR3 sequence is CASSLSRGRETQYF. CDR3 nucleotide sequence: TGTGCCAGCAGTTTAAGCAGGGGGAGAGAGACCCAGTACTTC.

The chain carries TRBV18 and TRBJ1-4; no reliable D call. This CDR3 comprises 15 residues. V was pared by 8 bases and J by 3 bases, with 16 bases between. CDR1 KGHSH and CDR2 LQKENI come from the germline V gene. The DNA of the CDR3 is TGTGCCAGCACACAAAATCGGGTCGCTAATGAAAAACTGTTTTTT. Amino acids: CASTQNRVANEKLFF.

This chain connects TRBV7-9 to TRBJ2-3, with TRBD1 matching 9 bases. V trimming: 5 bases; J trimming: 4 bases; junction bases outside the gene matches: 4. Germline V gene lookup returns CDR1 SEHNR and CDR2 FQNEAQ (reference sequence). This CDR3 region has 14 residues. The CDR3, as DNA: TGTGCCAGCAGCCCGGGACAGGGCCCAGATACGCAGTATTTT. This sequence encodes CASSPGQGPDTQYF.

The V gene is TRBV27, the J gene TRBJ2-3; D possibly corresponds to TRBD1 (5 bases). V dropped 4 bases and J dropped 0 bases, with 11 bases sitting between them. The CDR3 runs 15 residues. The germline CDR1 and CDR2 sequences are MNHEY and SMNVEV (reference sequence). The CDR3 DNA reads as TGTGCCAGCAGTTCCCAGGGATGGAGCACAGATACGCAGTATTTT. Protein sequence: CASSSQGWSTDTQYF.

This clone was counted a few times. The rearrangement links TRBV5-1 to TRBJ1-6; 7 nucleotides line up with TRBD1. The J segment lost 7 bases and the V segment lost 0 bases, leaving 4 bases of the junction unmatched. The CDR3 is made up of 15 amino acids. Germline-derived CDR1 and CDR2 are SGHRS and YFSETQ. CDR3 amino acids: CASSLVAQGNSPLHF. The CDR3 nucleotides read TGCGCCAGCAGCTTGGTCGCACAGGGGAATTCACCCCTCCACTTT.

This chain uses TRBV28 with TRBJ1-1; tentatively, D is TRBD1 (5 bases). The CDR3 is made up of 15 amino acids. Trimming left V 6 bases short and J 3 bases short, with 17 bases between. Germline CDR1 reads MDHEN; CDR2 reads SYDVKM. The CDR3 DNA follows: TGTGCCAGCAGCCGTCGCGGGGGAGCCCACACTGAAGCTTTCTTT. Its translation: CASSRRGGAHTEAFF.

The chain joins TRBV6-6 to TRBJ2-2, with D tentatively TRBD1 or TRBD2 (6 bases each). Per germline, CDR1 MNHNY and CDR2 SVGAGI (reference sequence). Trimming stripped 6 bases from V and 7 bases from J, with 18 bases between. The CDR3 is 15 amino acids. CDR3 nucleotides: TGTGCCAGCAGCTATATGGGACACGGGGGCGGGGAGCTGTTTTTT. This gives the protein CASSYMGHGGGELFF.

The J gene is TRBJ2-1, the V gene TRBV25-1; D possibly corresponds to TRBD1 (6 bases). This CDR3 has 18 residues. With 7 bases removed from V and 5 bases from J, the gap between germline ends came to 27 bases. CDR1 and CDR2 from the germline V gene are MGHDK and SYGVNS. The DNA for the CDR3 is TGTGCCAGCACCGAGGTATGCACCGACAGGAACTCGGACAATGAGCAGTTCTTC. This encodes CASTEVCTDRNSDNEQFF.

V gene TRBV5-4 combines with J gene TRBJ2-1; 12 bases match TRBD2. This CDR3 contains 17 residues. Germline loops: CDR1 SGHNT, CDR2 YYREEE (reference sequence). J was trimmed by 0 bases and V by 4 bases; bases with no gene match: 5. The CDR3 region has the DNA TGTGCCAGCAGCGAGGCTAGCGGGGGGGCCTCCTACAATGAGCAGTTCTTC. Translation: CASSEASGGASYNEQFF. Filled out from reference TRBV5-4 and TRBJ2-1, the complete variable domain reads ETGVTQSPTHLIKTRGQQVTLRCSSQSGHNTVSWYQQALGQGPQFIFQYYREEENGRGNFPPRFSGLQFPNYSSELNVNALELDDSALYLCASSEASGGASYNEQFFGPGTRLTVL.

The chain is built from TRBV7-2 and TRBJ2-1; unclear D gene. With 5 bases removed from V and 1 base from J, the gap between germline ends came to 9 bases. The V gene's germline CDR1 is SGHTA and CDR2 FQGNSA. There are 14 residues in the CDR3. In DNA form, the CDR3 reads TGTGCCAGCAGCCCAGCGAGGTCCTACAATGAGCAGTTCTTC. Translating gives CASSPARSYNEQFF.

This clone occurred once. The CDR3 loop reads CASSLGAGVGTDTQYF. DNA of the CDR3: TGTGCCAGCAGCTTAGGGGCGGGAGTGGGCACAGATACGCAGTATTTT. The chain combines TRBV7-3 with TRBJ2-3; 7 bases align to TRBD2. Germline loops: CDR1 SGHTA, CDR2 FQGTGA. The ends lost 2 bases at V and 1 base at J; junction bases unmatched: 6. CDR3 length equals 16 residues.

The gene calls are TRBV2 and TRBJ1-3; D possibly corresponds to TRBD1 (6 bases). V dropped 6 bases and J dropped 1 base, with 13 bases sitting between them. Germline CDR1 and CDR2: SNHLY and FYNNEI. The CDR3 has 15 amino acids. CDR3 bases: TGTGCCAGCAGATTAGGGGGGATTTCTGGAAACACCATATATTTT. It encodes CASRLGGISGNTIYF.

This chain connects TRBV29-1 to TRBJ2-7, with D possibly TRBD1 on 5 matching bases. CDR1 SQVTM and CDR2 ANQGSEA come from the germline V gene. The CDR3 has 10 amino acids. Trimming took off 7 bases at V and 3 bases at J, with 7 bases between the two ends. This CDR3 reads CSGGDYEQYF. The CDR3 bases are TGCAGCGGGGGCGACTACGAGCAGTACTTC.

V is TRBV10-3 and J is TRBJ1-2; no reliable D call. From germline, CDR1 is ENHRY and CDR2 SYGVKD. CDR3 length: 15 amino acids. Trimming removed 0 bases at V and 0 bases at J, with 8 bases between. The CDR3 loop is CAISESARANYGYTF. For the CDR3, the DNA is TGTGCCATCAGTGAGTCGGCCAGAGCTAACTATGGCTACACCTTC.